Following are 8 T cell receptor beta chains from one sample sequenced in a study of T cell repertoires in cytomegalovirus infection (dated by TCRdb to the late 2010s). The run used an Illumina HiSeq 1500. The public reads were run again by TCRdb, first through fastp at Q25 and then through MiXCR, and only productive beta chains were kept. When rows share a CDR3 protein, they turn into one entry using the most common DNA and genes. For this sample there are approximately 700,000 distinct CDR3 sequences; about a third appear just once. Around 2.8% of the sample comes from the top ten. The sample was PBMCs. The receptors stem from a human donor in good health (CMV status not recorded). Some clones in this sample may be carry-over from other donors' samples.

This clonotype was found many times. Here the CDR3 reads CASSRIATSGPGGEQFF. The CDR3 DNA follows: TGTGCCAGCAGCCGCATCGCGACTAGCGGCCCGGGGGGTGAGCAGTTCTTC. The chain joins TRBV7-2 to TRBJ2-1, with 9 nucleotides matching TRBD2. J lost 9 bases, V lost 5 bases, and 17 bases had no gene match. Germline assignment: CDR1 SGHTA and CDR2 FQGNSA. The CDR3 runs 17 residues.

The V gene is TRBV19, the J gene TRBJ1-6, with 8 bases lining up with TRBD1. Germline V lookup: CDR1 LNHDA, CDR2 SQIVND (reference sequence). V lost 6 bases, J lost 7 bases, and 8 bases stayed unmatched. The CDR3 length is 15 residues. The CDR3 DNA is TGTGCCAGTAGCCTTCGGACAGGGAGGAATTCACCCCTCCACTTT. Protein product: CASSLRTGRNSPLHF.

V usage is TRBV29-1 and J usage is TRBJ2-3; the D call may be TRBD1 or TRBD2 (6 bases each). This CDR3 spans 14 amino acids. The V gene's germline CDR1 is SQVTM and CDR2 ANQGSEA. V was shortened by 7 bases and J by 0 bases, with 14 bases between the two germline ends. Here the CDR3 reads CSANRDFSTDTQYF. The CDR3 coding sequence is TGCAGCGCGAACAGGGACTTTAGCACAGATACGCAGTATTTT.

This clonotype was recorded only once. A single base separates this from a much larger clone, so it may be a read error. CDR3 region: CVSSLAVNQPQHF. In DNA, the CDR3 is TGTGTCAGCAGCTTGGCGGTTAATCAGCCCCAGCATTTT. The chain carries TRBV7-6 and TRBJ1-5; D uncertain. Per the germline V gene, CDR1 is SGHVS and CDR2 is FNYEAQ. CDR3 length: 13 amino acids.

The V call is TRBV20-1, the J call TRBJ1-1; 9 nucleotides agree with TRBD1. CDR1 and CDR2 (germline): DFQATT, SNEGSKA (reference sequence). This CDR3 region has 12 residues. Trimming removed 6 bases from V and 5 bases from J; junction bases left unmatched: 4. CDR3 DNA sequence: TGCAGTGCCCTACAGGGGGCTACTGAAGCTTTCTTT. It encodes CSALQGATEAFF.

Points on this clonotype: Possible read error: a much larger clone is one base away. The rearrangement uses TRBV4-1 and TRBJ1-2; tentative D call: TRBD1 (5 bases). Germline-derived CDR1 and CDR2 are MGHRA and YSYEKL. CDR3 size: 15 residues. Deletions cut 1 base from V and 6 bases from J, with 15 bases between. The CDR3 protein is CASSQVHSGTNGYTF. CDR3 bases: TGCGCCAGCAGCCAAGTTCACAGTGGGACGAATGGCTACACCTTC.

This clonotype was seen a handful of times. The chain joins TRBV5-1 to TRBJ2-2; 7 nucleotides line up with TRBD1. The CDR3 consists of 16 residues. V was clipped by 0 bases and J by 0 bases; unmatched bases: 2. Germline lookup yields CDR1 SGHRS and CDR2 YFSETQ. The CDR3 bases are TGCGCCAGCAGCTTGGCCCAGGGGGCGAACACCGGGGAGCTGTTTTTT. Translation gives CASSLAQGANTGELFF.

In its sample, this clonotype was seen many times. The gene calls are TRBV7-2 and TRBJ1-3; D is unresolved. V shed 1 base and J shed 0 bases, with 13 bases lying between them. The CDR3 runs to 17 residues. The germline V gene encodes CDR1 SGHTA and CDR2 FQGNSA. The CDR3 DNA reads as TGTGCCAGCAGCTTAGTGGGCTCGGTTCGCTCTGGAAACACCATATATTTT. Translation gives CASSLVGSVRSGNTIYF.